The following is a T cell receptor beta chain sequence with its context. Antigen unknown. The assay was run at deep level. Using immunoSEQ multiplex PCR, the repertoire was profiled, and TCRdb retains in-frame clones only, with some absent. The sample has 1,100,000 or so clones, around 78% seen once. The data derive from a study of shared clonotypes between healthy human individuals. Study overall: Donors consisted of two women and a few men between 18 and 49. Broader study findings: Sharing across four donors was seen in 4.5% to 5.5% of naive CD4 clonotypes.

V lost 7 bases and J lost 1, with 13 bases in between. Germline CDR1 LNHDA, CDR2 SQIVND (reference sequence). This CDR3 has 14 amino acids. It was into CD45RA+ naive and CD45RA-negative memory subsets that the CD4+ cells were split. The TCR was taken from a man between 18 and 29 years old in good health. Some clones in this sample may be carry-over from other donors' samples. This chain joins TRBV19 and TRBJ1-1; D is perhaps TRBD1 (5 bases). The sequencing input was memory CD4+ T cells from PBMCs. Subset: CD45RA-negative fraction. The CDR3 reads CASNLRAGNTEAFF. The CDR3 DNA follows: TGTGCCAGTAATCTCAGGGCGGGGAACACTGAAGCTTTCTTT.